This T cell receptor beta chain was identified during a study of regulatory T cells in long-lasting Graves disease. In its sample, this clonotype was seen many times. Noted time point: newly diagnosed GD, antithyroid drugs for less than 3 months. From RNA extracted from PBMCs, the TCR library was made. Arm-PCR of CDR3 regions and iRepertoire HTBI primers were used to build TCR beta libraries. TCRdb itself ran the multiplex PCR reads through MiXCR, one entry per CDR3 protein. The sample carries about 620,000 distinct CDR3 sequences, roughly 15% recorded once. The sample was also linked to a second study, of T cells in Graves' hyperthyroidism and ophthalmopathy.

The sample here was peripheral blood mononuclear cells (PBMCs), taken at new diagnosis, from a patient treated with antithyroid drugs. The TCR comes from a woman aged 25 to 39 with Graves disease.

Here the CDR3 reads CASKGQGYLVTEAFF. CDR3 in DNA: TGTGCCAGCAAGGGGCAGGGGTATTTGGTGACTGAAGCTTTCTTT. The V and J genes are TRBV27 and TRBJ1-1; weak D call: TRBD1 (6 bases). CDR1 and CDR2 from the germline V gene are MNHEY and SMNVEV (reference sequence). The CDR3 extends over 15 amino acids. Between the trimmed V and J ends, which lost 7 bases and 5 bases, there was a span of 20 bases.